The 2 T cell receptor beta chains below come from one sample, sequenced in a study of blood T cell repertoires in COVID-19. Method: immunoSEQ multiplex PCR; TCRdb's copy keeps in-frame clones and lacks some. The sample consists of 150,000 to 180,000 clones, 70% to 90% of them appearing once. Sequencing was performed on peripheral blood. Source of these receptors: a woman in her sixties with COVID-19, enrolled during active disease.

This clone was seen more than once but under ten times. V usage is TRBV24-1 and J usage is TRBJ2-1; 12 bases agree with TRBD2. The CDR3 spans 17 residues. Trimming at V came to 4 bases and at J to 5 bases, leaving 8 bases not matched to a gene. Germline CDR1 KGHDR, CDR2 SFDVKD. CDR3 in amino acids: CATSDSGLAGRDNEQFF. CDR3 sequence (DNA): TGTGCCACCAGTGACTCAGGACTAGCGGGACGAGACAATGAGCAGTTCTTC.

This clone was detected only once. V usage is TRBV19 and J usage is TRBJ1-2; D might be TRBD1 (5 bases). Trimming shortened V by 7 bases and J by 8 bases, and 20 bases separated the two germline ends. Germline V gene lookup returns CDR1 LNHDA and CDR2 SQIVND (reference sequence). CDR3 length equals 14 residues. CDR3 nucleotides: TGTGCCAGTACCCCAGTCGGGGGGTTAGACGGCTACACCTTC. Its protein product is CASTPVGGLDGYTF.